The entry below gives a single T cell receptor (beta chain) sequence along with its context. The CDR3 totals 13 residues. Germline V lookup: CDR1 DFQATT, CDR2 SNEGSKA (reference sequence). V shed 1 base, J shed 5 bases, and the junction held 4 bases outside the gene matches. This specimen comes from a study of CD8+CD57+ T cells in acquired aplastic anemia. Study overall: When averaged, DNA from sorted CD4+ and CD8+ cells came to 2.5 to 4 ug.

The template used for profiling TCR beta VDJ and CDR3 was genomic DNA. From the reads, TCRdb called clonotypes with MiXCR, one entry per CDR3 protein. Here the sample spans 150,000 to 200,000 distinct CDR3 sequences, nearly 65% being singletons. Only patients with CD8+CD57+ cell expansion on flow cytometry were chosen for sequencing. Input material: sorted CD4+, CD8+, or CD8+CD57+ T cells (not recorded which) from PBMCs. The gene calls are TRBV20-1 and TRBJ2-5; TRBD1 matches 7 bases. The sequence derives from a human donor with aplastic anemia. The DNA of the CDR3 is TGCAGTGCTAGAGCAGGGGGAACGGAGACCCAGTACTTC. Translation: CSARAGGTETQYF.